These T cell receptor beta chains were read from a single sample in a study of blood T cells in healthy people across ages. TCRdb independently ran MiXCR on the 5' RACE reads; one entry per CDR3 protein. The sample has around 1.7 million distinct CDR3 sequences, 28% seen once; the top ten hold 7.7%. Sequencing was done on a sample of blood. All receptors come from a woman aged 30 to 39 in good health. CDR3s include the opening cysteine and the closing phenylalanine or tryptophan. D genes are given only for firm matches. Size tells how often a clone was seen (once, few, many) or the class of an expanded clone, and some rows leave it out.

CDR3aa: CASSPPGLNYEQYF
CDR3nt: TGTGCCAGCAGCCCCCCGGGACTTAACTACGAGCAGTACTTC
abundance: many
j_gene: TRBJ2-7
d_gene: -
v_gene: TRBV28
len: 14

CDR3aa: CASSLGGTETIYYNEQFF
CDR3nt: TGTGCCAGCAGTTTAGGGGGGACCGAAACAATCTACTACAATGAGCAGTTCTTC
abundance: -
j_gene: TRBJ2-1
d_gene: -
v_gene: TRBV28
len: 18

CDR3aa: CASSPSGLAGVSDTQYF
CDR3nt: TGCGCCAGCAGCCCCTCCGGACTAGCGGGAGTTTCAGATACGCAGTATTTT
abundance: -
j_gene: TRBJ2-3
d_gene: TRBD2
v_gene: TRBV4-3
len: 17

CDR3aa: CASSYHPSGRYNEQFF
CDR3nt: TGTGCCAGCAGTTACCATCCTAGCGGGAGATACAATGAGCAGTTCTTC
abundance: -
j_gene: TRBJ2-1
d_gene: TRBD2
v_gene: TRBV6-2/TRBV6-3
len: 16

CDR3aa: CASSLNSGGVSGELFF
CDR3nt: TGTGCCAGCAGCTTAAACAGCGGGGGAGTTTCCGGGGAGCTGTTTTTT
abundance: -
j_gene: TRBJ2-2
d_gene: TRBD2
v_gene: TRBV7-2
len: 16

CDR3aa: CAISESGTSGIDEQYF
CDR3nt: TGTGCCATCAGTGAGTCGGGGACTAGCGGGATCGATGAGCAGTACTTC
abundance: once
j_gene: TRBJ2-5
d_gene: TRBD2
v_gene: TRBV10-3
len: 16

CDR3aa: CASSFQSNQPQHF
CDR3nt: TGTGCCAGCAGTTTTCAGAGTAATCAGCCCCAGCATTTT
abundance: many
j_gene: TRBJ1-5
d_gene: -
v_gene: TRBV28
len: 13

CDR3aa: CASSVQRGGWEQFF
CDR3nt: TGTGCCAGCAGCGTCCAGCGGGGGGGCTGGGAGCAGTTCTTC
abundance: few
j_gene: TRBJ2-1
d_gene: TRBD2
v_gene: TRBV7-2
len: 14

CDR3aa: CASSWTEQTGELFF
CDR3nt: TGTGCCAGCAGTTGGACCGAACAGACCGGGGAGCTGTTTTTT
abundance: few
j_gene: TRBJ2-2
d_gene: -
v_gene: TRBV7-8
len: 14

CDR3aa: CASSARTMETQYF
CDR3nt: TGTGCCAGCAGCGCACGTACCATGGAGACCCAGTACTTC
abundance: -
j_gene: TRBJ2-5
d_gene: -
v_gene: TRBV9
len: 13

CDR3aa: CAISEVWYEQYF
CDR3nt: TGTGCCATCAGTGAGGTTTGGTACGAGCAGTACTTC
abundance: many
j_gene: TRBJ2-7
d_gene: -
v_gene: TRBV10-3
len: 12

CDR3aa: CASSQGTTSYEQYF
CDR3nt: TGTGCCAGCAGCCAAGGGACAACTTCCTACGAGCAGTACTTC
abundance: -
j_gene: TRBJ2-7
d_gene: -
v_gene: TRBV3-1
len: 14

CDR3aa: CASSLGGPYQETQYF
CDR3nt: TGTGCCAGCAGTTTGGGGGGCCCGTACCAAGAGACCCAGTACTTC
abundance: -
j_gene: TRBJ2-5
d_gene: -
v_gene: TRBV12-3/TRBV12-4
len: 15

CDR3aa: CANSPQAGSKNIQYF
CDR3nt: TGCGCCAACAGCCCCCAAGCAGGGAGTAAAAACATTCAGTACTTC
abundance: -
j_gene: TRBJ2-4
d_gene: -
v_gene: TRBV5-1
len: 15

CDR3aa: CAGLAGSSYNEQFF
CDR3nt: TGTGCCGGCCTAGCGGGGAGCTCCTACAATGAGCAGTTCTTC
abundance: -
j_gene: TRBJ2-1
d_gene: TRBD2
v_gene: TRBV2
len: 14

CDR3aa: CATSDLLHNNTGTRGNNEQFF
CDR3nt: TGTGCCACCAGTGATTTGCTACACAACAACACCGGGACAAGGGGTAACAATGAGCAGTTCTTC
abundance: -
j_gene: TRBJ2-1
d_gene: -
v_gene: TRBV24-1
len: 21

CDR3aa: CASSSDGTRDYGYTF
CDR3nt: TGCGCCAGCAGCTCGGACGGTACGAGAGACTATGGCTACACCTTC
abundance: many
j_gene: TRBJ1-2
d_gene: -
v_gene: TRBV4-1
len: 15

CDR3aa: CSGTRGNTIYF
CDR3nt: TGCAGCGGGACTAGGGGAAACACCATATATTTT
abundance: once
j_gene: TRBJ1-3
d_gene: -
v_gene: TRBV29-1
len: 11

CDR3aa: CASRSDRGGNQPQHF
CDR3nt: TGTGCCAGCAGATCGGACAGGGGGGGCAATCAGCCCCAGCATTTT
abundance: few
j_gene: TRBJ1-5
d_gene: TRBD1
v_gene: TRBV7-8
len: 15

CDR3aa: CSVEGEAGLLNTGELFF
CDR3nt: TGCAGCGTTGAAGGGGAGGCAGGCCTACTGAACACCGGGGAGCTGTTTTTT
abundance: -
j_gene: TRBJ2-2
d_gene: -
v_gene: TRBV29-1
len: 17

CDR3aa: CSARDRGGGGPDTQYF
CDR3nt: TGCAGTGCTAGAGATCGTGGCGGGGGGGGTCCAGATACGCAGTATTTT
abundance: -
j_gene: TRBJ2-3
d_gene: TRBD2
v_gene: TRBV20-1
len: 16

CDR3aa: CSAPALAGAEQFF
CDR3nt: TGCAGTGCGCCAGCCCTCGCCGGAGCCGAGCAGTTCTTC
abundance: many
j_gene: TRBJ2-1
d_gene: -
v_gene: TRBV20-1
len: 13

CDR3aa: CATSSPSTSGEPRRTVVTQYF
CDR3nt: TGTGCCACCAGTTCCCCTTCCACTAGCGGTGAACCAAGGCGCACAGTGGTTACGCAGTATTTT
abundance: -
j_gene: TRBJ2-3
d_gene: TRBD2
v_gene: TRBV3-1
len: 21

CDR3aa: CASSIWPRNEQFF
CDR3nt: TGTGCCAGCAGCATTTGGCCGCGCAATGAGCAGTTCTTC
abundance: few
j_gene: TRBJ2-1
d_gene: -
v_gene: TRBV7-2
len: 13

CDR3aa: CSARVKDGYSYEQYF
CDR3nt: TGCAGTGCTAGAGTTAAGGACGGTTACTCCTACGAGCAGTACTTC
abundance: -
j_gene: TRBJ2-7
d_gene: -
v_gene: TRBV20-1
len: 15

CDR3aa: CATSGDPPGLAGVRAEETQYF
CDR3nt: TGTGCCACCAGCGGAGATCCGCCCGGACTAGCGGGTGTTAGAGCGGAAGAGACCCAGTACTTC
abundance: few
j_gene: TRBJ2-5
d_gene: TRBD2
v_gene: TRBV15
len: 21

CDR3aa: CASSLWGTNTGELFF
CDR3nt: TGTGCCAGCAGTTTATGGGGCACTAACACCGGGGAGCTGTTTTTT
abundance: few
j_gene: TRBJ2-2
d_gene: -
v_gene: TRBV12-3/TRBV12-4
len: 15

CDR3aa: CASSSGSASTDTQYF
CDR3nt: TGTGCCAGCAGTTCCGGCAGCGCTAGCACAGATACGCAGTATTTT
abundance: -
j_gene: TRBJ2-3
d_gene: -
v_gene: TRBV28
len: 15

CDR3aa: CATSVGQGQETQYF
CDR3nt: TGTGCCACCAGCGTCGGACAGGGACAAGAGACCCAGTACTTC
abundance: few
j_gene: TRBJ2-5
d_gene: TRBD1
v_gene: TRBV15
len: 14

CDR3aa: CASSHHDEQYF
CDR3nt: TGTGCCAGTAGTCATCACGACGAGCAGTACTTC
abundance: -
j_gene: TRBJ2-7
d_gene: -
v_gene: TRBV11-2
len: 11

CDR3aa: CSARRTELTQYF
CDR3nt: TGCAGTGCTAGGAGGACAGAGTTAACCCAGTACTTC
abundance: few
j_gene: TRBJ2-7
d_gene: -
v_gene: TRBV20-1
len: 12

CDR3aa: CATSRDKGRRLSYEQYF
CDR3nt: TGTGCCACCAGCAGAGATAAGGGCAGACGCCTCTCCTACGAGCAGTACTTC
abundance: few
j_gene: TRBJ2-7
d_gene: -
v_gene: TRBV15
len: 17

CDR3aa: CASSEWRGSEAFF
CDR3nt: TGTGCCAGCAGTGAATGGCGGGGATCTGAAGCTTTCTTT
abundance: -
j_gene: TRBJ1-1
d_gene: -
v_gene: TRBV2
len: 13

CDR3aa: CSVGGSVNTGELFF
CDR3nt: TGCAGCGTTGGCGGGAGCGTGAACACCGGGGAGCTGTTTTTT
abundance: few
j_gene: TRBJ2-2
d_gene: TRBD2
v_gene: TRBV29-1
len: 14

CDR3aa: CSALYDRGFDEAFF
CDR3nt: TGCAGTGCTCTATACGACAGGGGCTTTGATGAAGCTTTCTTT
abundance: -
j_gene: TRBJ1-1
d_gene: TRBD1
v_gene: TRBV20-1
len: 14

CDR3aa: CASSWGKNTEAFF
CDR3nt: TGCGCCAGCAGCTGGGGAAAGAACACTGAAGCTTTCTTT
abundance: -
j_gene: TRBJ1-1
d_gene: -
v_gene: TRBV5-1
len: 13

CDR3aa: CSAQELDRSFYEQYF
CDR3nt: TGCAGTGCTCAAGAATTGGACAGGAGCTTCTACGAGCAGTACTTC
abundance: -
j_gene: TRBJ2-7
d_gene: TRBD1
v_gene: TRBV20-1
len: 15

CDR3aa: CASTSQGYEQYF
CDR3nt: TGCGCCAGCACCAGCCAGGGGTACGAGCAGTACTTC
abundance: many
j_gene: TRBJ2-7
d_gene: -
v_gene: TRBV5-1
len: 12

CDR3aa: CASSQDRASGIVDTQYF
CDR3nt: TGCGCCAGCAGCCAAGATCGAGCTAGCGGGATTGTAGATACGCAGTATTTT
abundance: few
j_gene: TRBJ2-3
d_gene: TRBD2
v_gene: TRBV4-3
len: 17

CDR3aa: CAGSPNSLQETQYF
CDR3nt: TGTGCCGGCAGCCCCAATAGCCTACAAGAGACCCAGTACTTC
abundance: -
j_gene: TRBJ2-5
d_gene: -
v_gene: TRBV7-9
len: 14

CDR3aa: CSARDHVAGADTQYF
CDR3nt: TGCAGTGCTAGAGATCATGTAGCGGGAGCAGATACGCAGTATTTT
abundance: few
j_gene: TRBJ2-3
d_gene: TRBD2
v_gene: TRBV20-1
len: 15

CDR3aa: CASSLARGRGSSYNEQFF
CDR3nt: TGTGCCAGCAGCTTGGCCCGGGGGCGGGGTAGCTCCTACAATGAGCAGTTCTTC
abundance: few
j_gene: TRBJ2-1
d_gene: -
v_gene: TRBV5-6
len: 18

CDR3aa: CASTARSGGSYNEQFF
CDR3nt: TGTGCCAGCACCGCTCGATCAGGGGGCTCCTACAATGAGCAGTTCTTC
abundance: -
j_gene: TRBJ2-1
d_gene: TRBD1
v_gene: TRBV2
len: 16

CDR3aa: CTSSLNRVNTEAFF
CDR3nt: TGTACCAGCAGTTTAAACAGGGTGAACACTGAAGCTTTCTTT
abundance: -
j_gene: TRBJ1-1
d_gene: -
v_gene: TRBV28
len: 14

CDR3aa: CATGRGFSYNEQFF
CDR3nt: TGTGCCACCGGCAGGGGGTTCTCCTACAATGAGCAGTTCTTC
abundance: -
j_gene: TRBJ2-1
d_gene: TRBD1
v_gene: TRBV15
len: 14

CDR3aa: CASSPGGYEYEQYF
CDR3nt: TGTGCCAGCTCACCGGGAGGCTACGAATACGAGCAGTACTTC
abundance: -
j_gene: TRBJ2-7
d_gene: -
v_gene: TRBV18
len: 14

CDR3aa: CASSPVEVLTF
CDR3nt: TGTGCCAGCAGCCCCGTAGAAGTCCTGACTTTC
abundance: few
j_gene: TRBJ2-6
d_gene: -
v_gene: TRBV7-9
len: 11

CDR3aa: CASSLPQGARGQETQYF
CDR3nt: TGTGCCAGCAGCCTACCCCAAGGGGCGAGGGGGCAAGAGACCCAGTACTTC
abundance: -
j_gene: TRBJ2-5
d_gene: -
v_gene: TRBV5-4
len: 17

CDR3aa: CASSFSGVPTDTQNF
CDR3nt: TGTGCCAGCAGTTTTTCCGGGGTCCCCACAGATACGCAGAATTTT
abundance: -
j_gene: TRBJ2-3
d_gene: -
v_gene: TRBV11-2
len: 15

CDR3aa: CASSPGTSGDSADTQYF
CDR3nt: TGTGCCAGCAGCCCAGGGACTAGCGGGGATAGCGCAGATACGCAGTATTTT
abundance: -
j_gene: TRBJ2-3
d_gene: TRBD2
v_gene: TRBV7-9
len: 17

CDR3aa: CSARIAGGGQPQHF
CDR3nt: TGCAGTGCTAGGATCGCAGGGGGCGGTCAGCCCCAGCATTTT
abundance: -
j_gene: TRBJ1-5
d_gene: TRBD1
v_gene: TRBV20-1
len: 14

CDR3aa: CASSLGDSYEQYF
CDR3nt: TGCGCCAGCAGCTTGGGGGACAGCTACGAGCAGTACTTC
abundance: many
j_gene: TRBJ2-7
d_gene: TRBD1
v_gene: TRBV7-9
len: 13

CDR3aa: CASSRGQDAYNEQFF
CDR3nt: TGCGCCAGCAGCCGCGGACAGGATGCCTACAATGAGCAGTTCTTC
abundance: -
j_gene: TRBJ2-1
d_gene: TRBD1
v_gene: TRBV5-1
len: 15